This is a list of T cell receptor beta chains from one sample in a study of cytomegalovirus exposure and HLA in healthy donors. The table came from immunoSEQ multiplex PCR; TCRdb's copy has only in-frame clones and leaves some out. Counted here are roughly 150,000 clones, 86% occurring once; the ten biggest clones make up around 2.3%. The sample comprised PBMCs. The receptors shown here come from a woman under 30 in good health and CMV-seronegative. CDR3s include the opening cysteine and the closing phenylalanine or tryptophan. The order of the fields is V gene, clone size, D gene, J gene, CDR3 DNA, CDR3 protein. The D gene is left open where the match is weak. Clone size is shown for a subset of rows, as once, few, many or a class of expanded clone.

TRBV7-2	.	TRBD1	TRBJ1-1	TGTGCCAGCAGGCTCGGACAGGGAATGAACACTGAAGCTTTCTTT	CASRLGQGMNTEAFF
TRBV12-5	.	.	TRBJ1-5	TGTGCTAGTGGTTTGGTAGCGGGAGCTAATCAGCCCCAGCATTTT	CASGLVAGANQPQHF
TRBV14	.	.	TRBJ1-1	TGTGCCAGCAGCCAAGAGAGGGTTTGGTCTGAAGCTTTCTTT	CASSQERVWSEAFF
TRBV5-6	.	.	TRBJ2-3	TGTGCCAGCAGCTTGGAGACAGGTTACACGGATACGCAGTATTTT	CASSLETGYTDTQYF
TRBV5-1	once	.	TRBJ2-7	TGCGCCAGCAGCTTGGCCCTCAGGGCCTACGAGCAGTACTTC	CASSLALRAYEQYF
TRBV5-6	.	TRBD1	TRBJ1-1	TGTGCCAGCAGCCCGCGGGACAGGGTGAACACTGAAGCTTTCTTT	CASSPRDRVNTEAFF
TRBV27	.	TRBD1	TRBJ1-6	TGTGCCAGCAGTTCGGGACAGGGGGCGCTCTCCTATAATTCACCCCTCCACTTT	CASSSGQGALSYNSPLHF
TRBV19	.	TRBD1	TRBJ1-4	TGTGCCAGTAGTCCCTCGGGACAGGGACTTGGAAAACTGTTTTTT	CASSPSGQGLGKLFF
TRBV7-2	.	TRBD1	TRBJ1-1	TGTGCCAGCAGCCCCGAAGGACAGGGCCATAAGAGGAACACTGAAGCTTTCTTT	CASSPEGQGHKRNTEAFF
TRBV6-1	few	.	TRBJ2-6	TGTGCCAGCAGTGAGTTCGGGGTTACAGGGGCCAACGTCCTGACTTTC	CASSEFGVTGANVLTF
TRBV15	once	TRBD1	TRBJ1-2	TGTGCCACCAGCAGAGACGGGACAGGGGGTGATGGCTACACCTTC	CATSRDGTGGDGYTF
TRBV18	.	TRBD1	TRBJ1-1	TGTGCCAGCTCACCCACGACAGGGGCGGAAGCTTTCTTT	CASSPTTGAEAFF
TRBV14	.	.	TRBJ1-4	TGTGCCAGCAGCCCATACAGGGTAACTAATGAAAAACTGTTTTTT	CASSPYRVTNEKLFF
TRBV12-5	.	.	TRBJ2-3	TGTGCTAGTGGTAAGACTATGTCGGATACGCAGTATTTT	CASGKTMSDTQYF
TRBV5-4	.	.	TRBJ2-2	TGTGCCAGCAGCCTTGACAGTAACACCGGGGAGCTGTTTTTT	CASSLDSNTGELFF
TRBV7-2	.	.	TRBJ1-2	TGTGCCAGCAAGGGAGCAGGGGCCACTTCTAACTATGGCTACACCTTC	CASKGAGATSNYGYTF
TRBV5-1	.	TRBD2	TRBJ2-5	TGCGCCAGCAGCCCCGGGACTAGCGGGGGAAAAGAGACCCAGTACTTC	CASSPGTSGGKETQYF
TRBV5-1	.	TRBD1	TRBJ1-1	TGCGCCAGCAGCGTACCGGGACAGGGAACTGAAGCTTTCTTT	CASSVPGQGTEAFF
TRBV27	once	.	TRBJ1-1	TGTGCCAGCAGTGTAGCGGGACGGTTTGAACTGGGGAACACTGAAGCTTTCTTT	CASSVAGRFELGNTEAFF
TRBV6-6	.	TRBD1	TRBJ1-2	TGTGCCAGCAGTGATGGACAGGGTATTGGCTACACCTTC	CASSDGQGIGYTF
TRBV9	.	.	TRBJ2-6	TGTGCCAGCAGCGCATTCTTTCGGGAGGCCAACGTCCTGACTTTC	CASSAFFREANVLTF
TRBV19	.	TRBD2	TRBJ2-7	TGTGCCAGTAGTATAGACCTCAGGAGGACTAGCCTTAGCTCCTACGAGCAGTACTTC	CASSIDLRRTSLSSYEQYF
TRBV10-1	few	TRBD1	TRBJ2-7	TGCGCCAGCAGTGAGGGACAGGGGTCCCACGAGCAGTACTTC	CASSEGQGSHEQYF
TRBV30	.	.	TRBJ1-1	TGTGCCTGGTTTATGGGGGCAGGCACTGAAGCTTTCTTT	CAWFMGAGTEAFF
TRBV27	.	TRBD2	TRBJ2-7	TGTGCCAGCAGTTCGCGACTAGCGGGAGTCGGCGAGCAGTACTTC	CASSSRLAGVGEQYF
TRBV27	.	.	TRBJ1-4	TGTGCCAGCATGAGAGGGATCGATGAAAAACTGTTTTTT	CASMRGIDEKLFF
TRBV9	.	.	TRBJ1-4	TGTGCCAGCAGCGCCTGGCGGGGAACTAATGAAAAACTGTTTTTT	CASSAWRGTNEKLFF
TRBV5-4	few	.	TRBJ1-5	TGTGCCAGCAGTTACTCCGGGGGGGTGGATCAGCCCCAGCATTTT	CASSYSGGVDQPQHF
TRBV5-6	.	TRBD2	TRBJ2-1	TGTGCCAGCAGCCCTTCCGGGACTAGCTACAATGAGCAGTTCTTC	CASSPSGTSYNEQFF